The 17 T cell receptor beta chains listed next were all sequenced from one sample in a study of shared clonotypes between healthy human individuals. Here immunoSEQ multiplex PCR was the method, and the copy in TCRdb shows in-frame clones only, minus some. The table has some 500,000 clones, roughly three quarters seen once. Sequenced sample: PBMCs. All receptors come from a woman between 35 and 50 years old in good health. Some clones in this sample may be carry-over from other donors' samples.

V gene TRBV7-9 combines with J gene TRBJ1-2; 10 bases are shared with TRBD1. This CDR3 contains 16 residues. In germline, CDR1 is SEHNR, CDR2 FQNEAQ (reference sequence). With 2 bases clipped from V and 7 bases from J, the junction kept 10 bases outside the gene matches. The CDR3 region is CASSLTGTGDFGGYTF. The CDR3 bases are TGTGCCAGCAGCTTAACCGGGACAGGGGACTTTGGTGGCTACACCTTC.

This sequence joins TRBV29-1 and TRBJ1-2; TRBD1 matches at 7 bases. V dropped 5 bases and J dropped 4; count of bases not matched to a gene: 7. The CDR3 contains 13 residues. Looked up from germline, CDR1 is SQVTM and CDR2 is ANQGSEA. Written as DNA, the CDR3 is TGCAGCGTTCGCTCAACAGGGGCCTATGGCTACACCTTC. This encodes CSVRSTGAYGYTF.

The V gene is TRBV29-1, the J gene TRBJ2-7; 7 bases align to TRBD1. This CDR3 spans 11 amino acids. Looked up from germline, CDR1 is SQVTM and CDR2 is ANQGSEA. The junction had 2 bases not matched to a gene; V was cut back by 4 bases and J by 5 bases. This chain's CDR3 is CSVGQGDEQYF. The CDR3 bases are TGCAGCGTTGGACAGGGCGACGAGCAGTACTTC.

Regarding this clone: The likely explanation is a read error, given a far larger clone one base away. V and J are TRBV30 and TRBJ2-1; a possible D gene is TRBD2 (5 bases). The CDR3 loop spans 13 amino acids. The germline V gene encodes CDR1 GTSNPN and CDR2 SVGIG (reference sequence). The CDR3 spells CAWSVGLANGQFF. For the CDR3, the DNA is TGTGCCTGGAGTGTGGGCCTAGCCAATGGGCAGTTCTTC.

This chain joins TRBV7-3 and TRBJ2-2; 8 nucleotides line up with TRBD2. With V trimmed by 2 bases and J by 1 base, 3 bases remained unmatched. CDR3 length: 16 residues. Germline V lookup: CDR1 SGHTA, CDR2 FQGTGA. CDR3 region: CASSLAGGQNTGELFF. The CDR3, as DNA: TGTGCCAGCAGCTTAGCGGGGGGACAGAACACCGGGGAGCTGTTTTTT.

The genes are TRBV5-1 and TRBJ2-7; D is perhaps TRBD2 (5 bases). The CDR3 is 16 residues long. The germline V and J ends were trimmed by 4 bases and 0 bases, with 17 bases remaining between them. Germline CDR1 is SGHRS and CDR2 is YFSETQ. CDR3 region: CASSPGEVARSYEQYF. CDR3 bases: TGCGCCAGCAGCCCTGGTGAGGTAGCGCGCTCCTACGAGCAGTACTTC.

Worth noting for this clone: Only one base separates this from a far larger clonotype, so it likely reflects a read error. The chain links TRBV30 to TRBJ2-1; TRBD2 matches at 10 bases. CDR1 and CDR2 from the germline V gene are GTSNPN and SVGIG (reference sequence). With V trimmed by 2 bases and J by 11 bases, 12 bases remained unmatched. The CDR3 is 15 amino acids. The CDR3 spells CAWSSGTSEGDKQFF. CDR3 nucleotide sequence: TGTGCCTGGAGTTCCGGGACTAGCGAGGGCGATAAGCAGTTCTTC.

The chain employs TRBV7-2 and TRBJ2-1; 7 nucleotides match TRBD2. This CDR3 has 14 amino acids. With V trimmed by 7 bases and J by 2 bases, 5 bases remained unmatched. From germline, CDR1 is SGHTA and CDR2 FQGNSA. In nucleotides, the CDR3 is TGTGCCAGCACTACTAGCGCAACCTACAATGAGCAGTTCTTC. Translating gives CASTTSATYNEQFF.

V gene TRBV4-3 combines with J gene TRBJ2-5; 10 bases are shared with TRBD1. Gene TRBJ2-7 matches the end of the DNA better, so the J call may be wrong. This CDR3 spans 14 amino acids. The germline gives CDR1 LGHNA, CDR2 YSLEER. CDR3 in DNA: TGCGCCAGCAGCCCTGGGACAGGGGACTACGAGCAGTACTTC. The encoded protein is CASSPGTGDYEQYF.

A note on this clone: The junction departs from germline at one end; a sequencing error may be responsible. The chain combines TRBV19 with TRBJ1-2; a possible D gene is TRBD1 (6 bases). This CDR3 has 14 residues. The V gene's germline CDR1 is LNHDA and CDR2 SQIVND (reference sequence). DNA for the CDR3: TGTGCCAGTAGTCCCGCAGGGGCTAACTGTGGCTACACCTTC. This gives the protein CASSPAGANCGYTF.

This clone showed up many times. Within the sample, other DNA sequences also encode this same CDR3. V and J are TRBV7-2 and TRBJ1-1, with 8 bases aligning to TRBD1. V dropped 4 bases and J dropped 10; count of bases not matched to a gene: 11. The CDR3 contains 14 residues. CDR1 is SGHTA and CDR2 is FQGNSA in the germline V gene. This CDR3 reads CASSSQTGAYGAFF. For the CDR3, the DNA is TGTGCCAGCAGCTCCCAGACAGGGGCCTACGGAGCTTTCTTT.

V usage is TRBV7-9 and J usage is TRBJ2-5, with D unclear. The germline V gene has CDR1 SEHNR and CDR2 FQNEAQ (reference sequence). Trimming stripped 0 bases from V and 11 bases from J, with 10 bases between. CDR3 length: 12 residues. Here the CDR3 reads CASSLAAAEQYF. CDR3 sequence (DNA): TGTGCCAGCAGCTTAGCGGCCGCGGAGCAGTACTTC.

The rearrangement joins TRBV7-6 to TRBJ2-7, with 7 bases that match TRBD1. Per germline, CDR1 SGHVS and CDR2 FNYEAQ. V trimming: 6 bases; J trimming: 5 bases; junction bases outside the gene matches: 7. The CDR3 sequence is 13 residues long. This CDR3 is CASSPRDSDEQYF. CDR3 DNA: TGTGCCAGCAGTCCTCGGGACAGTGACGAGCAGTACTTC. Full variable domain (rest looked up from reference TRBV7-6 and TRBJ2-7): GAGVSQSPRYKVTKRGQDVALRCDPISGHVSLYWYRQALGQGPEFLTYFNYEAQQDKSGLPNDRFSAERPEGSISTLTIQRTEQRDSAMYRCASSPRDSDEQYFGPGTRLTVT.

The CDR3 loop is CASSPQVGGTDTQYF. CDR3 nucleotide sequence: TGTGCCAGCAGCCCCCAAGTTGGCGGAACAGATACGCAGTATTTT. This chain joins TRBV7-9 and TRBJ2-3; unclear D gene. Trimming took 5 bases from V and 3 from J, leaving 15 bases between them. Germline V gene data show CDR1 as SEHNR and CDR2 as FQNEAQ (reference sequence). This CDR3 is built from 15 residues.

This clone was observed a few times. Additional DNA sequences in this sample encode the identical CDR3. The chain links TRBV28 to TRBJ1-1; D ambiguous. The CDR3 contains 11 residues. V shed 7 bases and J shed 2 bases, with 5 bases lying between them. The germline CDR1 and CDR2 sequences are MDHEN and SYDVKM. The CDR3 loop reads CASTSNTEAFF. CDR3 bases: TGTGCCAGCACGTCAAACACTGAAGCTTTCTTT.

About this clone itself: With a far larger clone one base away, a read error is the likely cause. This sample also contains other DNA sequences that code for the same CDR3. This chain links TRBV7-6 with TRBJ2-1; D possibly corresponds to TRBD1 (6 bases). Germline values: CDR1 SGHVS, CDR2 FNYEAQ. CDR3 size: 14 residues. V lost 5 bases and J lost 6, with 14 bases in between. CDR3 DNA sequence: TGTGCCAGCAGCCTAGAGGACAGCACCAATGAGCAGTTCTTC. Protein product: CASSLEDSTNEQFF.

This clone was detected ten times or more. The sample carries other DNA sequences with the same CDR3. This chain joins TRBV4-1 and TRBJ1-5; D is unclear. The CDR3 is 13 residues long. V lost 2 bases to trimming and J lost 4 bases, with 6 bases between them. The germline V gene encodes CDR1 MGHRA and CDR2 YSYEKL. CDR3 loop: CASSQQVNQPQHF. The CDR3 DNA reads as TGCGCCAGCAGCCAACAGGTGAATCAGCCCCAGCATTTT.